The TCR beta chain described here comes from a study of T-cell memory formation after mild COVID-19 (dated by TCRdb to the early 2020s). Describing the broader study: TCR sequence clusters from the two donors were found to be largely donor specific. T-cell clones expanding and contracting after mild COVID-19 in two donors were tracked by longitudinal TCRalpha and TCRbeta repertoire sequencing. The cohort comprised two young, previously healthy adult volunteers, one female and one male.

V is reduced by 4 bases and J by 4 bases, leaving a spacing of 16 bases between them. The CDR3, cysteine through phenylalanine, is 15 amino acids long. This entry keeps only the CDR3 DNA: 45 bases, framed from base 1. This clonotype was recorded many times. Which antigen it targets is not known. Base qualities were left out, and no much larger clone turns up one base away. The run used an Illumina NovaSeq 6000. cDNA libraries for TCRalpha and TCRbeta were prepared by 5'RACE using constant-segment primers, with sample barcodes and unique molecular identifiers added. Trizol reagent was used to extract RNA from every sample. Amplification of the libraries took two PCR steps, and the second step added a second sample barcode plus Illumina TruSeq adapters. Sequencing of libraries was performed on an Illumina NovaSeq with 2 x 150 bp paired-end reads. In the authors' own workflow: The reads were demultiplexed and collapsed into UMI-guided consensus sequences using migec v1.2.7. With mixcr v2.1.11, UMI consensuses were aligned to TRA and TRB V and J templates and assembled into clonotypes. A clonotype was counted as expanded or contracted only if both edgeR and NoisET called the change significant, with noise models trained on biological replicates. For edgeR calls, the thresholds were a false discovery rate-adjusted p below 0.01 and a log2 fold-change of 1. As an exploratory analysis of dynamics, PCA with hierarchical clustering was applied to max-normalized trajectories of the 1000 most abundant clonotypes. The CD4 or CD8 phenotype of responding clones was assigned using the separately sequenced CD4+ and CD8+ repertoires. TCRdb reran the public reads through fastp at Q25 and MiXCR, keeping productive beta chains. One record per CDR3 amino acid sequence lists the most common genes and DNA. These V and J calls originate from TCRdb's pipeline instead of the authors' own analysis. The table for this sample lists about 340,000 distinct CDR3 sequences; approximately 13% of them were counted only once. About 21% of the sample is held by the ten biggest clonotypes.

PBMCs were isolated by Ficoll-Paque density gradient centrifugation. Results the study describes overall, beyond this receptor: Only two mild cases were covered by the study, and larger cohorts that include severe cases with pre-infection samples were considered necessary. From day 15 to 85, contracting clones showed balanced CD4/CD8 phenotypes, whereas a second wave of clones that expanded from day 15 to 37 leaned towards CD4+. Contracting CD4+ clones appeared mostly in the CM and EM memory subsets, whereas CD8+ clones were enriched in EMRA. The detection of some responding clones in pre-infection memory suggests that pre-existing cross-reactive memory T cells joined the SARS-CoV-2 response. Whether the second-wave clones peaking on day 37 were SARS-CoV-2 specific was not confirmed.

The chain is encoded by TRBV12-3 or TRBV12-4 joined to TRBJ1-1; the D segment could be TRBD1, given 6 matching bases. The TCR was taken from a man aged 18 to 30 who had mild COVID-19 (a few samples of this study predate the infection). The sample titles of this study are shuffled in the database, so cell type and time point are left out; the donor was told from shared clones. Sequenced: PBMCs or a T cell subset sorted from them (not recorded which). CDR3 sequence: CASSSYRVGSTEAFF. The sequence in DNA is TGTGCCAGCAGTTCGTACAGGGTAGGAAGCACTGAAGCTTTCTTT.